The next 32 T cell receptor beta chains were all read from a single sample in a study of blood T cell repertoires in COVID-19. Sequenced by immunoSEQ multiplex PCR; TCRdb stores in-frame clones only, minus some. The sample lists approximately 120,000 clones; approximately 90% were seen once. The sequenced material came from peripheral blood. Source of these receptors: a man aged 45-60 years with COVID-19, enrolled during active disease.

V and J are TRBV28 and TRBJ2-5; 8 bases are shared with TRBD1. Trimming took 6 bases from V and 5 from J; bases not matched to a gene: 5. The CDR3 has 13 residues. Germline CDR1 reads MDHEN; CDR2 reads SYDVKM. The CDR3 loop is CASSGQGRETQYF. The CDR3 coding sequence is TGTGCCAGCAGCGGACAGGGCCGGGAGACCCAGTACTTC.

This clone has more than one count but fewer than ten. The chain couples TRBV5-4 to TRBJ2-5; D is perhaps TRBD2 (5 bases). CDR1 and CDR2 (germline): SGHNT, YYREEE (reference sequence). The CDR3 is made up of 13 amino acids. Trimming took 2 bases from V and 1 from J, leaving 6 bases between them. CDR3 sequence reads: CASSFGSQETQYF. For the CDR3, the DNA is TGTGCCAGCAGCTTTGGGAGCCAAGAGACCCAGTACTTC.

This chain's CDR3 is CASSLTGTGDSPLHF. The CDR3, as DNA: TGTGCCAGCTCACTTACGGGGACAGGGGATTCACCCCTCCACTTT. The rearrangement uses TRBV18 and TRBJ1-6; 10 nucleotides match TRBD1. V shed 4 bases, J shed 8 bases, and the junction held 5 bases outside the gene matches. Germline V gene lookup returns CDR1 KGHSH and CDR2 LQKENI. This CDR3 comprises 15 residues. Full variable domain (outside the CDR3, taken from reference TRBV18 and TRBJ1-6): NAGVMQNPRHLVRRRGQEARLRCSPMKGHSHVYWYRQLPEEGLKFMVYLQKENIIDESGMPKERFSAEFPKEGPSILRIQQVVRGDSAAYFCASSLTGTGDSPLHFGNGTRLTVT.

The chain links TRBV11-2 to TRBJ2-3, with 9 nucleotides matching TRBD2. V was pared by 8 bases and J by 3 bases, with 9 bases of the junction left unmatched. The CDR3 covers 15 residues. Germline loops: CDR1 SGHAT, CDR2 FQNNGV. CDR3 coding DNA: TGTGCCAGCGGACGCGGGAGGGTCTTTACAGATACGCAGTATTTT. Amino acids: CASGRGRVFTDTQYF.

This chain connects TRBV30 to TRBJ2-2; 9 bases map to TRBD1. Looked up from germline, CDR1 is GTSNPN and CDR2 is SVGIG (reference sequence). This CDR3 spans 17 amino acids. V was clipped by 3 bases and J by 3 bases; unmatched bases: 11. DNA for the CDR3: TGTGCCTGGAGCAGCGGACAGGGGACTATTCACACCGGGGAGCTGTTTTTT. Its protein is CAWSSGQGTIHTGELFF.

The chain carries TRBV3-1 (or the pseudogene TRBV3-2) and TRBJ2-2, with 8 bases matching TRBD1. The CDR3 covers 17 residues. Trimming at V came to 3 bases and at J to 6 bases, leaving 12 bases not matched to a gene. Germline V gives CDR1 LGHDT, CDR2 YNNKEL (reference sequence). The CDR3 here is CASSHPTRQGAAGELFF. CDR3 sequence (DNA): TGTGCCAGCAGCCACCCTACGAGGCAGGGGGCGGCCGGGGAGCTGTTTTTT.

CDR3 nucleotide sequence: TGTGCCAGCAGCTCGACAGGGGGCGCCGCTGGCTACACCTTC. Amino acids: CASSSTGGAAGYTF. The chain employs TRBV5-6 and TRBJ1-2; 10 bases match TRBD1. CDR3 size: 14 residues. CDR1 and CDR2 from the germline V gene are SGHDT and YYEEEE. Unmatched junction bases numbered 6, after V lost 3 bases and J lost 7 bases.

The V gene is TRBV19, the J gene TRBJ1-2; 9 nucleotides agree with TRBD1. Germline V CDR1 and CDR2: LNHDA, SQIVND (reference sequence). Trimming at V came to 10 bases and at J to 12 bases, leaving 18 bases not matched to a gene. The CDR3 is 14 amino acids. The CDR3, as DNA: TGTGCCATCGATCGGACAGGGGAAAAAGGAGGGCACACCTTC. Its translation is CAIDRTGEKGGHTF.

Only a few counts were recorded for this clone. The chain couples TRBV7-9 to TRBJ2-7; 7 positions match TRBD1. V lost 6 bases, J lost 2 bases, and 10 bases stayed unmatched. Germline assignment: CDR1 SEHNR and CDR2 FQNEAQ (reference sequence). The CDR3 runs to 15 residues. The CDR3 DNA reads as TGTGCCAGCAGTTTTAACCGGGACAGACCCTACGAGCAGTACTTC. Amino acids: CASSFNRDRPYEQYF.

The genes are TRBV5-4 and TRBJ2-3; D is perhaps TRBD1 (6 bases). Trimming took 2 bases from V and 3 from J, leaving 10 bases between them. CDR3 length: 14 residues. CDR1 is SGHNT, CDR2 YYREEE, per germline (reference sequence). This CDR3 reads CASSFPGTTDTQYF. The CDR3 nucleotides are TGTGCCAGCAGCTTCCCAGGGACAACAGATACGCAGTATTTT.

Written as DNA, the CDR3 is TGCGCCAGCAGCTCAGCGGGTGTTATGACCGGGGAGCTGTTTTTT. Its translation is CASSSAGVMTGELFF. The chain carries TRBV5-1 and TRBJ2-2; a possible D gene is TRBD2 (6 bases). The length of the CDR3 is 15 residues. Germline CDR1 and CDR2: SGHRS and YFSETQ. V was clipped by 3 bases and J by 5 bases, with 14 bases between them.

The V call is TRBV27, the J call TRBJ1-5; no reliable D call. V lost 4 bases and J lost 5, with 9 bases in between. CDR1 MNHEY and CDR2 SMNVEV come from the germline V gene (reference sequence). This CDR3 comprises 13 residues. The CDR3 DNA reads TGTGCCAGCAGTTCCCGACGGGATCAGCCCCAGCATTTT. Translated: CASSSRRDQPQHF.

As DNA, the CDR3 is TGCGCCAGCAGCCTCGATAGGGGCACTGAAGCTTTCTTT. Amino acids: CASSLDRGTEAFF. V is TRBV5-1 and J is TRBJ1-1; possible D gene TRBD1, 5 bases. Germline V gene data show CDR1 as SGHRS and CDR2 as YFSETQ. The V gene lost 4 bases and the J gene lost 4 bases, with 11 bases spanning the gap. The CDR3 loop spans 13 amino acids.

CDR3 in amino acids: CAWTPIGGGNTGELFF. CDR3 coding DNA: TGTGCCTGGACTCCCATAGGGGGGGGGAACACCGGGGAGCTGTTTTTT. The chain is built from TRBV30 and TRBJ2-2; perhaps TRBD2 as D (7 bases). V lost 4 bases to trimming and J lost 1 base, with 16 bases between them. There are 16 residues in the CDR3. Germline-derived CDR1 and CDR2 are GTSNPN and SVGIG (reference sequence).

This clone appeared a single time. J is TRBJ2-2 and V is TRBV7-8; 8 bases are shared with TRBD2. The CDR3 has 15 amino acids. Trimming took 5 bases from V and 7 from J; bases not matched to a gene: 9. CDR1 is SGHVS and CDR2 is FQNEAQ in the germline V gene. The CDR3 coding sequence is TGTGCCAGCAGCGTCCGGGAGGGCGTAAACGGGGAGCTGTTTTTT. Amino acid sequence: CASSVREGVNGELFF.

The chain couples TRBV7-8 to TRBJ2-3, with TRBD2 matching 11 bases. The V segment lost 0 bases and the J segment 4 bases; nucleotides outside the gene matches: 6. Germline loops: CDR1 SGHVS, CDR2 FQNEAQ. The CDR3 spans 17 residues. CDR3 region: CASSLARGSGRADTQYF. DNA for the CDR3: TGTGCCAGCAGCTTAGCGCGGGGTAGCGGGAGGGCAGATACGCAGTATTTT.

The chain recombines TRBV9 with TRBJ2-1; D is uncertain. Trimming removed 0 bases at V and 8 bases at J, with 18 bases between. This CDR3 comprises 16 residues. CDR1 SGDLS and CDR2 YYNGEE come from the germline V gene. CDR3 coding DNA: TGTGCCAGCAGCGTAGCTTCCTCTATACCCCCTCATGAGCAGTTCTTC. Translation gives CASSVASSIPPHEQFF.

The chain links TRBV5-1 to TRBJ2-1, with no clear D. Germline CDR1 and CDR2: SGHRS and YFSETQ. The CDR3 covers 17 residues. V lost 0 bases and J 2 bases, leaving 15 bases between the germline ends. The CDR3 coding sequence is TGCGCCAGCAGCTTGGGGCCCCAGCGCACTCCCTACAATGAGCAGTTCTTC. Amino acid sequence: CASSLGPQRTPYNEQFF.

The rearrangement links TRBV7-9 to TRBJ2-5; a weak D match, TRBD1 (6 bases). V gave up 5 bases and J gave up 3 bases, with 13 bases separating them. This CDR3 comprises 14 residues. The germline CDR1 and CDR2 sequences are SEHNR and FQNEAQ (reference sequence). The DNA of the CDR3 is TGTGCCAGCAGCCTTTTGACAGGAGAAGAGACCCAGTACTTC. As protein: CASSLLTGEETQYF.

This clone came up once. The chain employs TRBV21-1 and TRBJ2-3; the table's D call TRBD1 went unverified against the DNA. TRBV21-1 is marked as a pseudogene. This CDR3 region has 15 residues. The CDR3 nucleotides read TGTGCCAGCAGCAAGAAGGGGGACAACACAGATACGCAGTATTTT. Residues: CASSKKGDNTDTQYF.

The gene calls are TRBV5-8 and TRBJ2-2, with D possibly TRBD2 on 5 matching bases. The ends were cut back, 0 bases at V and 3 bases at J, with 12 bases in the middle. This CDR3 has 16 residues. Germline assignment: CDR1 SGHTS and CDR2 YDEGEE. The CDR3 spells CASSLELGVHTGELFF. CDR3 nucleotides: TGTGCCAGCAGCTTGGAGCTGGGAGTCCACACCGGGGAGCTGTTTTTT.

Remarks on this clone: One junction end does not reproduce the germline sequence, and a read error may be involved. The chain carries TRBV10-3 and TRBJ2-7, with a tentative D call TRBD1 (6 bases). Per germline, CDR1 ENHRY and CDR2 SYGVKD. CDR3 length equals 14 residues. The chain's CDR3 is CATSPGTNTYEQYF. CDR3 coding DNA: TGTGCCACCAGTCCCGGGACAAATACCTACGAGCAGTACTTC.

The chain employs TRBV7-2 and TRBJ2-3; 9 bases align to TRBD2. V was pared by 1 base and J by 5 bases, with 10 bases of the junction left unmatched. CDR1 SGHTA and CDR2 FQGNSA come from the germline V gene. This CDR3 spans 17 amino acids. CDR3 sequence reads: CASSLEGGLAGIDTQYF. The CDR3 DNA reads TGTGCCAGCAGCTTAGAAGGCGGGCTAGCGGGAATAGATACGCAGTATTTT.

CDR3 nucleotide sequence: TGTGCCAGCAGCTTAAAGGCGGGAGGGAGCTCCTACAATGAGCAGTTCTTC. It specifies CASSLKAGGSSYNEQFF. The chain is built from TRBV7-6 and TRBJ2-1, with TRBD2 matching 9 bases. The germline gives CDR1 SGHVS, CDR2 FNYEAQ. The CDR3 has 17 residues. V lost 2 bases, J lost 0 bases, and 5 bases stayed unmatched.

This chain connects TRBV28 to TRBJ2-7, with D possibly being TRBD2 (5 bases). CDR1 MDHEN and CDR2 SYDVKM come from the germline V gene. The CDR3 has 16 residues. Trimming shortened V by 4 bases and J by 3 bases, and 19 bases separated the two germline ends. CDR3 protein: CASSSLLAGSDYEQYF. The DNA for the CDR3 is TGTGCCAGCAGTTCCCTATTGGCGGGTAGTGACTACGAGCAGTACTTC.

The CDR3 reads CASSYMGEAGETQYF. In DNA form, the CDR3 reads TGTGCCAGCAGTTACATGGGAGAGGCTGGGGAGACCCAGTACTTC. V gene TRBV6-2 or TRBV6-3 combines with J gene TRBJ2-5, with D possibly matching TRBD2 (5 bases). Germline V gene data show CDR1 as MNHEY and CDR2 as SVGEGT. Trimming shortened V by 2 bases and J by 5 bases, and 15 bases separated the two germline ends. This CDR3 comprises 15 residues.

For the CDR3, the DNA is TGTGCCAGCAGCTTTTCCGGGGGGGGCGTGACCCAGTACTTC. Protein sequence: CASSFSGGGVTQYF. V and J are TRBV5-6 and TRBJ2-5; 8 bases are shared with TRBD2. The V and J ends lost 2 bases and 7 bases, in that order; junction bases with no gene match: 7. The CDR3 runs 14 residues. Germline V lookup: CDR1 SGHDT, CDR2 YYEEEE. Supplemented by reference TRBV5-6 and TRBJ2-5, the full variable domain reads DAGVTQSPTHLIKTRGQQVTLRCSPKSGHDTVSWYQQALGQGPQFIFQYYEEEERQRGNFPDRFSGHQFPNYSSELNVNALLLGDSALYLCASSFSGGGVTQYFGPGTRLLVL.

The chain is built from TRBV25-1 and TRBJ2-5; possible D gene TRBD1, 6 bases. Germline assignment: CDR1 MGHDK and CDR2 SYGVNS. The CDR3 runs to 16 residues. Trimming left V 4 bases short and J 5 bases short, with 20 bases between. The CDR3 DNA is TGTGCCAGCAGTGCCGGACAGAAAACAGTTGTGGAGACCCAGTACTTC. As protein: CASSAGQKTVVETQYF.

The chain is built from TRBV21-1 and TRBJ2-7; the DNA was not used to check the table's D call, TRBD2. TRBV21-1 is deemed a pseudogene. The CDR3 runs 15 residues. The CDR3 loop is CASTPGSASSYEQYV. The CDR3 DNA sequence: TGTGCCAGCACCCCGGGTAGCGCGAGCTCCTACGAGCAGTACGTC.

The chain recombines TRBV9 with TRBJ1-1, with 8 bases aligning to TRBD1. The ends lost 0 bases at V and 1 base at J; junction bases unmatched: 5. The CDR3 consists of 16 residues. CDR1 and CDR2 (germline): SGDLS, YYNGEE. The CDR3 region is CASSVAPGTGNTEAFF. Written as DNA, the CDR3 is TGTGCCAGCAGCGTAGCGCCCGGGACAGGGAACACTGAAGCTTTCTTT.

V usage is TRBV10-2 and J usage is TRBJ1-1, with D hard to call. V shed 0 bases and J shed 7 bases, with 15 bases lying between them. The CDR3 extends over 15 amino acids. Germline lookup yields CDR1 WSHSY and CDR2 SAAADI. The CDR3 loop is CASSESRGNEGEAFF. The CDR3 nucleotides read TGCGCCAGCAGTGAGTCACGAGGGAACGAGGGTGAAGCTTTCTTT.

The J gene is TRBJ2-7, the V gene TRBV27; TRBD1 matches at 9 bases. The CDR3 loop spans 14 amino acids. Germline V gene lookup returns CDR1 MNHEY and CDR2 SMNVEV (reference sequence). V was pared by 5 bases and J by 7 bases, with 9 bases of the junction left unmatched. This CDR3 is CASSLLQGAGEQYF. CDR3 DNA: TGTGCCAGCAGTCTTTTACAGGGGGCGGGGGAGCAGTACTTC.